The rows below give T cell receptor beta chains drawn from one sample of a study of shared clonotypes between healthy human individuals. Produced via immunoSEQ multiplex PCR; TCRdb's table is partial and in-frame only. The sample holds around 550,000 clones, roughly 95% seen once. Sequencing used naive CD4+ T cells sorted from blood. These receptors originate from a woman aged 25 to 39 in good health. Both conserved end residues are part of each CDR3. The D gene is left open where the match is weak. Expanded clones are given a class, and other clones once, few, many or no size at all.

clone_size j_call d_call v_call cdr3_length cdr3_nt cdr3_aa
once TRBJ2-7 - TRBV30 14 TGTGCCGTAGTACTTTTGAACAGGCCCACCGAGCAGTACTTC CAVVLLNRPTEQYF
- TRBJ1-5 TRBD1 TRBV28 15 TGTGCCAGCAGTTGGGGACAGGCTAGCAATCAGCCCCAGCATTTT CASSWGQASNQPQHF
- TRBJ1-6 - TRBV7-2 15 TGTGCCAGCAGCCCATGGACCACGCCGAGATCACCCCTCCACTTT CASSPWTTPRSPLHF
- TRBJ1-3 - TRBV11-3 14 TGTGCCAGCAGCTTAAATGGCCGCGGAAACACCATATATTTT CASSLNGRGNTIYF
- TRBJ2-7 TRBD1 TRBV9 15 TGTGCCAGCAGCGCGAGCCGGGACAGGGCCTATCAGCAGTACTTC CASSASRDRAYQQYF
- TRBJ2-2 - TRBV27 16 TGTGCCAGCAGTTTATTTGGCCAGGAGAACACCGGGGAGCTGTTTTTT CASSLFGQENTGELFF
- TRBJ1-5 - TRBV28 16 TGTGCCAGCAGTTTTGTAGGAACCTATAGCAATCAGCCCCAGCATTTT CASSFVGTYSNQPQHF
- TRBJ2-3 TRBD2 TRBV7-9 16 TGTGCCAGCAGCTTGGGACTAGCGGGAGTCACAGATACGCAGTATTTT CASSLGLAGVTDTQYF
- TRBJ2-7 - TRBV11-2 15 TGTGCCAGCAGCTTAGCTCGAGGGGTCGCCTACGAGCAGTACTTC CASSLARGVAYEQYF
- TRBJ1-4 - TRBV18 15 TGTGCCAGCTCCCAAAGGACGGCTACTAATGAAAAACTGTTTTTT CASSQRTATNEKLFF
- TRBJ2-7 TRBD1 TRBV6-1 16 TGTGCCAGCAGTGTGGGGGACAGGGGTGCTCTTGACGAGCAGTACTTC CASSVGDRGALDEQYF
once TRBJ2-1 - TRBV6-4 13 TGTGCCAGCAGGGGGCAGGGGAGAGATGAGCAGTTCTTC CASRGQGRDEQFF
- TRBJ2-7 TRBD2 TRBV29-1 14 TGCAGCGTTCCTTCGCTAGCGGGAGCCTACGAGCAGTACTTC CSVPSLAGAYEQYF
- TRBJ2-1 TRBD1 TRBV19 16 TGTGCCAGTACCCTACAGGGGGGAGGCGGGCACAATGAGCAGTTCTTC CASTLQGGGGHNEQFF
- TRBJ1-4 - TRBV30 13 TGTGCCTGGAGAGGGGGAGGTAATGAAAAACTGTTTTTT CAWRGGGNEKLFF
- TRBJ2-7 TRBD2 TRBV18 16 TGTGCCAGCTCAGCGACCTCCAAGCGGGACCACTACGAGCAGTACTTC CASSATSKRDHYEQYF
- TRBJ1-1 TRBD1 TRBV6-1 13 TGTGCCAGCACCACGACAGGGGGGACTGAAGCTTTCTTT CASTTTGGTEAFF
- TRBJ2-2 - TRBV18 11 TGTGCCAGCTCACCAGACGGGGAGCTGTTTTTT CASSPDGELFF
- TRBJ2-1 - TRBV7-3 13 TGTGCCAGCAGCTTAAATGCCAACAATGAGCAGTTCTTC CASSLNANNEQFF
- TRBJ2-2 - TRBV7-8 16 TGTGCCAGCAGCTTAGCGCGGGCGGTAGGAACCGGGGAGCTGTTTTTT CASSLARAVGTGELFF
- TRBJ1-6 - TRBV28 15 TGTGCCACCGCCGATCTTAGCTCCTATAATTCACCCCTCCACTTT CATADLSSYNSPLHF
- TRBJ2-5 - TRBV19 14 TGTGCCAGTAGTAGAAGACGGGAACAAGAGACCCAGTACTTC CASSRRREQETQYF
- TRBJ2-5 - TRBV6-6 16 TGTGCCAGCAGTATTACAGGGGGGGTCCGTCAAGAGACCCAGTACTTC CASSITGGVRQETQYF
- TRBJ2-3 TRBD2 TRBV27 15 TGTGCCAGCAGTTTATGGCGGGAGAAGGCCGATACGCAGTATTTT CASSLWREKADTQYF
- TRBJ1-4 TRBD1 TRBV28 14 TGTGCCAGCAGCACCGGGACAGAGAATGAAAAACTGTTTTTT CASSTGTENEKLFF
once TRBJ2-7 TRBD2 TRBV28 15 TGTGCCAGCAGGGAAGCCGGGACTAGCGTCCACGAGCAGTACTTC CASREAGTSVHEQYF
- TRBJ2-7 - TRBV5-4 15 TGTGCCAGCAGTCTAGGTGGAGGGAGCTCCTACGAGCAGTACTTC CASSLGGGSSYEQYF
once TRBJ1-1 - TRBV19 13 TGTGCCAGTAGTATCGAGGGAGCCACTGAAGCTTTCTTT CASSIEGATEAFF
- TRBJ2-5 - TRBV18 14 TGTGCCAGCTCACCACCGATGCTTGAAGAGACCCAGTACTTC CASSPPMLEETQYF
few TRBJ1-2 - TRBV4-2 13 TGTGCCAGCAGCCAAGTAGGGGCGTTCGACTACACCTTC CASSQVGAFDYTF
- TRBJ2-1 TRBD2 TRBV6-1 14 TGTGCCAGCAGTCTAGCGGGACCATACAATGAGCAGTTCTTC CASSLAGPYNEQFF
- TRBJ2-7 TRBD2 TRBV6-6 15 TGTGCCAGCAGTTACGGGGGAGGGGAGGGTGTCGAGCAGTACTTC CASSYGGGEGVEQYF
- TRBJ1-3 - TRBV28 15 TGTGCCAGCAGTTTGCGACCGAGCTCTGGAAACACCATATATTTT CASSLRPSSGNTIYF
- TRBJ2-5 TRBD2 TRBV14 16 TGTGCCAGCAGCCAAGGAGCTAGCGGGAGGGTTGAGACCCAGTACTTC CASSQGASGRVETQYF
- TRBJ2-1 TRBD2 TRBV29-1 18 TGCAGCGTTGAACGCCCACCGGGACTAGCGGGAGGCGGGAATGAGCAGTTCTTC CSVERPPGLAGGGNEQFF
- TRBJ2-7 TRBD2 TRBV10-1 13 TGCGCCAGCAGTGGTAGCGGGATGACGGAGCAGTACTTC CASSGSGMTEQYF
- TRBJ1-3 TRBD1 TRBV4-1 17 TGCGCCAGCAGCCAACCGGGACAGGCTTTCTCTGGAAACACCATATATTTT CASSQPGQAFSGNTIYF
once TRBJ1-2 - TRBV4-2 16 TGTGCCAGCAGCCAAGATCAGCTCGGGGGGCAGAGAGGCTACACCTTC CASSQDQLGGQRGYTF
once TRBJ1-3 - TRBV27 11 TGTGCCAGCAAGAGTGGAAACACCATATATTTT CASKSGNTIYF
- TRBJ1-1 - TRBV18 15 TGTGCCAGCTCACCTCGGGGCACTATGAACACTGAAGCTTTCTTT CASSPRGTMNTEAFF
- TRBJ2-1 TRBD2 TRBV6-5 15 TGTGCCAGCAGATCAAGCGGGAGCTCCTACAATGAGCAGTTCTTC CASRSSGSSYNEQFF
- TRBJ2-7 TRBD2 TRBV5-1 17 TGCGCCAGCAGCCCGGGGACTAGCGGGAGTGACGACTACGAGCAGTACTTC CASSPGTSGSDDYEQYF
- TRBJ2-5 - TRBV2 15 TGTGCCAGCAGTGCCTCCGGACAGCCGCAAGAGACCCAGTACTTC CASSASGQPQETQYF
- TRBJ2-7 - TRBV9 16 TGTGCCAGCAGCGCGGGGATAGGGAGGAACACCTACGAGCAGTACTTC CASSAGIGRNTYEQYF
- TRBJ1-5 - TRBV19 15 TGTGCCAGTAGTATAGGCAGAGGGCCGTCCCGGCCCCAGCATTTT CASSIGRGPSRPQHF
- TRBJ2-2 TRBD2 TRBV4-2 17 TGTGCCAGCAGCCGCAAAGGGACTAGCGGGAGTGGTGGGGAGCTGTTTTTT CASSRKGTSGSGGELFF
once TRBJ2-7 TRBD2 TRBV7-3 15 TGTGCCAGCAGCTTAACCGGGAGGAGCTCCTACGAGCAGTACTTC CASSLTGRSSYEQYF
- TRBJ1-5 - TRBV4-2 15 TGTGCCAGCAGCCCGAGGCCAGGGGTCAATCAGCCCCAGCATTTT CASSPRPGVNQPQHF
- TRBJ1-1 - TRBV6-6 14 TGTGCCAGCAGTTACTCCGTCTCGAACACTGAAGCTTTCTTT CASSYSVSNTEAFF
- TRBJ2-2 TRBD2 TRBV6-1 16 TGTGCCAGCAGTGAGGTCCTAGCGGGTAACACCGGGGAGCTGTTTTTT CASSEVLAGNTGELFF
- TRBJ2-2 - TRBV7-2 14 TGTGCCAGCAGCTTTCGCTACCACACCGGGGAGCTGTTTTTT CASSFRYHTGELFF
few TRBJ2-5 - TRBV5-4 13 TGTGCCAGCAGCTTGGAAAGCCAAGAGACCCAGTACTTC CASSLESQETQYF
- TRBJ2-7 TRBD2 TRBV6-4 16 TGTGCCAGCAGTTACTCGGCAGCGGGGAACTCCTACGAGCAGTACTTC CASSYSAAGNSYEQYF
- TRBJ2-7 TRBD2 TRBV28 17 TGTGCCAGCAGTTTGGGGACTAGCGGGAGGGCCTCCTACGAGCAGTACTTC CASSLGTSGRASYEQYF
- TRBJ1-4 - TRBV2 15 TGTGCCAGCAGTGCCCTGGGGACGGGAGATGAAAAACTGTTTTTT CASSALGTGDEKLFF
- TRBJ1-4 TRBD1 TRBV18 15 TGTGCCAGCTCGGACTCCCAGGGGGCGTTTGAAAAACTGTTTTTT CASSDSQGAFEKLFF
- TRBJ2-1 - TRBV6-5 16 TGTGCCAGCAGTTACTCTCGGGGGAGCTCCTACAATGAGCAGTTCTTC CASSYSRGSSYNEQFF
- TRBJ1-1 TRBD1 TRBV5-6 15 TGTGCCAGCAGCTCTCCGGGACAGGCGAACACTGAAGCTTTCTTT CASSSPGQANTEAFF
- TRBJ1-5 - TRBV4-1 16 TGCGCCAGCAGCCAAGACGTGGGGGTTAGCAATCAGCCCCAGCATTTT CASSQDVGVSNQPQHF
- TRBJ1-2 - TRBV7-2 14 TGTGCCAGCAGCGCGACAGAGATCGGGTATGGCTACACCTTC CASSATEIGYGYTF